These T cell receptor beta chains were read from a single sample in a study of T cells in localized non-small cell lung cancer. Some clones are missing from TCRdb's copy, which holds only in-frame ones; the method was immunoSEQ multiplex PCR. The data contain 5,000 to 7,000 clones, roughly 23% of them seen just once; the ten biggest clones take up 7.5% to 10%. The sequencing here drew on lung tumor tissue, taken before any cancer treatment. These TCRs come from a female donor over 55 with stage I lung adenocarcinoma. CDR3s include the opening cysteine and the closing phenylalanine or tryptophan. D genes are given only for firm matches. The size entry is marked missing in some rows and otherwise reads once, few, many or a size class.

clone size	V gene	D gene	J gene	CDR3 DNA	CDR3 protein
few	TRBV9	NA	TRBJ1-2	TGTGCCAAGCAGGACACAGGATTCAGGACCTATGGCTACACCTTC	CAKQDTGFRTYGYTF
few	TRBV28	NA	TRBJ2-7	TGTGCCAGCAGTCCGCCCCCCGCGGTTACCTACGAGCAGTACTTC	CASSPPPAVTYEQYF
many	TRBV6-8	TRBD2	TRBJ2-3	TGTGCCGTTGCCGGGACTAGCGGCACAGATACGCAGTATTTT	CAVAGTSGTDTQYF
NA	TRBV19	NA	TRBJ1-1	TGTGCCAGTAGTCCCGTACCGGGACAAGAAGCTTTCTTT	CASSPVPGQEAFF
few	TRBV9	TRBD1	TRBJ1-2	TGTGCCAGCAGTTCCGGGACAGGGGTGATCTATGGCTACACCTTC	CASSSGTGVIYGYTF
NA	TRBV19	TRBD2	TRBJ2-7	TGTGCCAGTAGTCAACTAGCGGGGCCGACCTACGAGCAGTACTTC	CASSQLAGPTYEQYF
few	TRBV9	NA	TRBJ2-6	TGTGCCAGCAGCCCCCCTGGGGCCAACGTCCTGACTTTC	CASSPPGANVLTF
NA	TRBV30	TRBD1	TRBJ2-3	TGTGCCTGGAACACGGGACAGGGGGCCGATACGCAGTATTTT	CAWNTGQGADTQYF
NA	TRBV6-8	NA	TRBJ2-1	TGTGCCATCCAAAAGGGTCATACCACCAACAATGAGCAGTTCTTC	CAIQKGHTTNNEQFF
few	TRBV28	NA	TRBJ1-2	TGTGCCAGCACCCAAGGGGACTATGGCTACACCTTC	CASTQGDYGYTF
NA	TRBV18	NA	TRBJ2-7	TGTGCCAGCTCACCCTCGGGCACCACCTACGAGCAGTACTTC	CASSPSGTTYEQYF
few	TRBV19	NA	TRBJ2-1	TGTGCCAGTAGTGCCACAGGGTTTTTCAACAATGAGCAGTTCTTC	CASSATGFFNNEQFF
NA	TRBV28	TRBD2	TRBJ2-1	TGTGCCAGCAGTCCTCCGGGAGGGCCTGGGGATGAGCAGTTCTTC	CASSPPGGPGDEQFF
NA	TRBV30	TRBD2	TRBJ2-7	TGTGCCTGGAGTCCGAGGTGGGGGACTAGCGGGACTCTCCACGAGCAGTACTTC	CAWSPRWGTSGTLHEQYF
few	TRBV11-3	TRBD1	TRBJ2-1	TGTGCCAGCAGCCCTGGACAGGGAGGAGGTGAGCAGTTCTTC	CASSPGQGGGEQFF
NA	TRBV18	TRBD2	TRBJ2-1	TGTGCCAGCTCACCACCAGGACTAGCGGGATCGGGTGAGCAGTTCTTC	CASSPPGLAGSGEQFF
NA	TRBV6-8	TRBD1	TRBJ1-1	TGTGCCAGCAAGGGACAGGGCTGGGACACTGAAGCTTTCTTT	CASKGQGWDTEAFF
NA	TRBV11-3	NA	TRBJ1-2	TGTGCCAGCAGCTTAGAACTAACCGACTATGGCTACACCTTC	CASSLELTDYGYTF
NA	TRBV11-3	NA	TRBJ2-2	TGTGCCAGCAGCCGATCGTATGCGACAGGGAACACCGGGGAGCTGTTTTTT	CASSRSYATGNTGELFF
few	TRBV11-3	NA	TRBJ2-1	TGTGCCAGCAGCTTAGTCTCTAAGGTTCAGGGTGAGCAGTTCTTC	CASSLVSKVQGEQFF
few	TRBV9	TRBD2	TRBJ2-1	TGTGCCAGCAATCCCGATCTAGCGGGCTTCAATGAGCAGTTCTTC	CASNPDLAGFNEQFF
few	TRBV30	TRBD2	TRBJ2-7	TGTGCCTGGAGTCTCCTAGCGGGCCCCTACGAGCAGTACTTC	CAWSLLAGPYEQYF
medium-sized	TRBV9	NA	TRBJ2-7	TGTGCCAGCAGCGTCACCGGGCTAGCGAGCTACGAGCAGTACTTC	CASSVTGLASYEQYF
once	TRBV12-5	NA	TRBJ2-1	TGTGCTAGTGGGCGCACAGGGAAGGAATCCTACAATGAGCAGTTCTTC	CASGRTGKESYNEQFF
few	TRBV4-1	TRBD1	TRBJ2-7	TGCGCCAGCAGCCAAGATGACGGGGACAGGGTATACGAGCAGTACTTC	CASSQDDGDRVYEQYF
NA	TRBV11-3	TRBD1	TRBJ1-5	TGTGCCAGCAGCTTAGAAAGGGGGCAACAGCCCCAGCATTTT	CASSLERGQQPQHF
few	TRBV11-3	TRBD1	TRBJ1-4	TGTGCCAGCAGCTTAGAGTTAGGACAGGGTTACGAAAAACTGTTTTTT	CASSLELGQGYEKLFF
few	TRBV11-3	NA	TRBJ2-1	TGTGCCAGCAGTTCGGGAGCCCCCTCCTACAATGAGCAGTTCTTC	CASSSGAPSYNEQFF
many	TRBV11-3	TRBD2	TRBJ2-1	TGTGCCAGCAGCTTAGGACTAGCGGAATACAATGAGCAGTTCTTC	CASSLGLAEYNEQFF
NA	TRBV11-3	NA	TRBJ2-7	TGTGCCAGCAGCCCAAGACTGGACAGCCCCTACGAGCAGTACTTC	CASSPRLDSPYEQYF
NA	TRBV30	TRBD2	TRBJ2-3	TGTGCCTGGAGTCAAGGGGAGGGACTTTCTCTGTATTTT	CAWSQGEGLSLYF
NA	TRBV18	NA	TRBJ1-2	TGTGCCAGCTCACCAGGAGGTCCCTATGGCTACACCTTC	CASSPGGPYGYTF
medium-sized	TRBV18	TRBD1	TRBJ1-1	TGTGCCAGCTCACCTACAGGGGGGAACACTGAAGCTTTCTTT	CASSPTGGNTEAFF
medium-sized	TRBV11-3	NA	TRBJ1-2	TGTGCCAGCAGCCAAGGGGTCGGGGCGCAGGGCTACACCTTC	CASSQGVGAQGYTF
few	TRBV6-8	NA	TRBJ2-1	TGTGCCAGCAGCCCCACCCAACGTTGGGTTCCCAATAATGAGCAGTTCTTC	CASSPTQRWVPNNEQFF
NA	TRBV9	NA	TRBJ2-5	TGTGCCAGCAGTCAGAATGAAGAGACCCAGTACTTC	CASSQNEETQYF
medium-sized	TRBV11-3	NA	TRBJ1-5	TGTGCCAGCAGCTTAGTAGGTCTACTAGACAATCAGCCCCAGCATTTT	CASSLVGLLDNQPQHF
NA	TRBV6-8	NA	TRBJ2-1	TGTGCCGTCCGGGACGCCCACAATGAGCAGTTCTTC	CAVRDAHNEQFF
NA	TRBV5-1	NA	TRBJ1-2	TGCGCCAGCAGCTTGGACTGGGAAAACTATGGCTACACCTTC	CASSLDWENYGYTF
many	TRBV11-3	TRBD2	TRBJ2-3	TGTGCCAGCAGCTTGGGCGGCGGGAGGGCACTCGATACGCAGTATTTT	CASSLGGGRALDTQYF
NA	TRBV15	NA	TRBJ1-5	TGTGCCACCAGCAGAGACCTCCCCAGGAAAAATCAGCCCCAGCATTTT	CATSRDLPRKNQPQHF
NA	TRBV29-1	TRBD2	TRBJ2-4	TGCAGCGTTGCGGGGGGGCAGTTAGCCAAAAACATTCAGTACTTC	CSVAGGQLAKNIQYF
few	TRBV11-3	NA	TRBJ1-1	TGTGCCAGCAGCTTAATGTCTCCGGTTAACACTGAAGCTTTCTTT	CASSLMSPVNTEAFF
NA	TRBV5-1	TRBD1	TRBJ2-5	TGCGCCAGCAGCCCCGGGACAGGGGCAGAGACCCAGTACTTC	CASSPGTGAETQYF
NA	TRBV28	NA	TRBJ1-4	TGTGCCAGCAGTTTGGGTGGGGGTTCAACTAATGAAAAACTGTTTTTT	CASSLGGGSTNEKLFF
few	TRBV19	TRBD2	TRBJ2-2	TGTGCCAGTACCAGGACTAGCGGGAGCGCGGACACCGGGGAGCTGTTTTTT	CASTRTSGSADTGELFF